This TCR beta chain was found in a study of blood T cells in healthy people across ages. Findings and caveats of the study: No conclusive comparison of naive versus antigen-experienced cells was possible with unsorted PBMCs.

Germline CDR1 MNHNY, CDR2 SVGAGI (reference sequence). There are 15 residues in the CDR3. Trimming shortened V by 0 bases and J by 5 bases, and 11 bases separated the two germline ends. On this clonotype: Its target is not known.

A sample-barcoded 5' primer and a J-beta primer mix were used in a second PCR of roughly 7 to 12 cycles. From the 5' RACE reads, TCRdb called clonotypes with MiXCR, one entry per CDR3 protein. The repertoire holds 1.5 million to 2 million distinct CDR3 sequences, with 49% as singletons. The chain uses TRBV6-6 and TRBJ2-1; D call uncertain. This clonotype originated in a woman in her 40s in good health. The sequencing input was blood. CDR3 in amino acids: CASSYSTPRDNEQFF. The CDR3 DNA reads TGTGCCAGCAGTTACTCGACTCCCCGGGACAATGAGCAGTTCTTC.